Each of the 29 T cell receptor beta chains below was sequenced from the same sample in a study of Ad26.COV2.S vaccination and SARS-CoV-2 variants. Clones were read by immunoSEQ multiplex PCR, and TCRdb kept only the in-frame ones, dropping some. Of roughly 380,000 clones in the sample, just over 90% were seen once. The sequencing here drew on peripheral blood, taken after recovery from COVID-19. These receptors originate from a human donor who had recovered from COVID-19.

The rearrangement uses TRBV4-3 and TRBJ2-3; TRBD2 aligns across 13 bases. Germline V CDR1 and CDR2: LGHNA, YSLEER. There are 17 residues in the CDR3. V shed 1 base and J 2 bases; nucleotides not matched to a gene: 3. CDR3 amino acids: CASSQGLAGGPTDTQYF. CDR3 bases: TGCGCCAGCAGCCAAGGACTAGCGGGGGGTCCCACAGATACGCAGTATTTT.

This clone was seen only once. V gene TRBV18 combines with J gene TRBJ1-1, with D maybe TRBD1 (6 bases). In germline, CDR1 is KGHSH, CDR2 LQKENI. Trimming left V 7 bases short and J 0 bases short, with 9 bases between. The CDR3 is 13 residues long. The CDR3 reads CASCQGMNTEAFF. DNA for the CDR3: TGTGCCAGCTGCCAGGGGATGAACACTGAAGCTTTCTTT. Drawing the rest from reference TRBV18 and TRBJ1-1, the complete variable domain is NAGVMQNPRHLVRRRGQEARLRCSPMKGHSHVYWYRQLPEEGLKFMVYLQKENIIDESGMPKERFSAEFPKEGPSILRIQQVVRGDSAAYFCASCQGMNTEAFFGQGTRLTVV.

J is TRBJ1-4 and V is TRBV5-1; TRBD1 agrees at 7 bases. The V gene end was trimmed by 0 bases and the J gene end by 8 bases; junction bases not matched to a gene: 7. Germline-derived CDR1 and CDR2 are SGHRS and YFSETQ. The CDR3 is made up of 15 amino acids. CDR3 in amino acids: CASSLEGARREKLFF. The CDR3 bases are TGCGCCAGCAGCTTGGAGGGGGCACGGAGGGAAAAACTGTTTTTT.

This chain uses TRBV7-3 with TRBJ2-3; 8 bases are shared with TRBD2. With V trimmed by 2 bases and J by 6 bases, 7 bases remained unmatched. Per germline, CDR1 SGHTA and CDR2 FQGTGA. This CDR3 has 15 amino acids. The chain's CDR3 is CASSLGSSGWDTQYF. The CDR3 coding sequence is TGTGCCAGCAGCTTAGGGTCTAGCGGGTGGGATACGCAGTATTTT. The entire variable domain, with the rest obtained from reference TRBV7-3 and TRBJ2-3, is as follows: GAGVSQTPSNKVTEKGKYVELRCDPISGHTALYWYRQSLGQGPEFLIYFQGTGAADDSGLPNDRFFAVRPEGSVSTLKIQRTERGDSAVYLCASSLGSSGWDTQYFGPGTRLTVL.

The V call is TRBV5-8, the J call TRBJ2-1, with D perhaps matching TRBD2 (6 bases). Per the germline V gene, CDR1 is SGHTS and CDR2 is YDEGEE. CDR3 length: 14 amino acids. The ends were cut back, 2 bases at V and 3 bases at J, with 9 bases in the middle. The CDR3 loop is CASSFGRGYNEQFF. The CDR3 nucleotides read TGTGCCAGCAGCTTCGGGCGGGGCTACAATGAGCAGTTCTTC.

CDR3 bases: TGTGCCAGCAGCTGGGAGGGGAGGTCTGGAAACACCATATATTTT. Encoded protein: CASSWEGRSGNTIYF. V usage is TRBV5-6 and J usage is TRBJ1-3; possibly TRBD1 for D (5 bases). V shed 3 bases and J shed 1 base, with 11 bases lying between them. The V gene's germline CDR1 is SGHDT and CDR2 YYEEEE. CDR3 length equals 15 residues.

The gene calls are TRBV10-3 and TRBJ1-6; TRBD1 matches at 7 bases. Germline CDR1 ENHRY, CDR2 SYGVKD. This CDR3 comprises 18 residues. The V gene end was trimmed by 8 bases and the J gene end by 0 bases; junction bases not matched to a gene: 13. Written as DNA, the CDR3 is TGTGCCATCCGATCCTCGACAGGGCTCGGCTCCTATAATTCACCCCTCCACTTT. Translating gives CAIRSSTGLGSYNSPLHF.

The V and J genes are TRBV5-1 and TRBJ2-7; D gene ambiguous. Germline values: CDR1 SGHRS, CDR2 YFSETQ. The CDR3 totals 14 residues. Deletions cut 0 bases from V and 0 bases from J, with 7 bases between. CDR3 loop: CASSLERISYEQYF. The CDR3 nucleotides read TGCGCCAGCAGCTTGGAGCGCATCTCCTACGAGCAGTACTTC.

V is TRBV4-2 and J is TRBJ2-3; 14 bases agree with TRBD2. This CDR3 spans 19 amino acids. V shed 3 bases and J 0 bases; nucleotides not matched to a gene: 8. Germline V gives CDR1 LGHNA, CDR2 YNFKEQ. CDR3 coding DNA: TGTGCCAGCAGCCAGGGGACTAGCGGGGGCGGATCTAGCACAGATACGCAGTATTTT. This gives the protein CASSQGTSGGGSSTDTQYF.

The rearrangement joins TRBV27 to TRBJ2-2, with D possibly TRBD2 on 6 matching bases. The V and J ends lost 3 bases and 6 bases respectively, with 8 bases between them. The CDR3 extends over 13 amino acids. Per germline, CDR1 MNHEY and CDR2 SMNVEV (reference sequence). The CDR3 nucleotides read TGTGCCAGCAGTTTCCCGGGAGCCGGGGAGCTGTTTTTT. This translates into CASSFPGAGELFF.

J is TRBJ2-2 and V is TRBV5-1, with 7 positions matching TRBD2. Germline CDR1 SGHRS, CDR2 YFSETQ. The junction had 6 bases not matched to a gene; V was cut back by 4 bases and J by 3 bases. The CDR3 sequence is 15 residues long. CDR3: CASSRSGADTGELFF. The CDR3 nucleotides read TGCGCCAGCAGCAGAAGCGGGGCGGACACCGGGGAGCTGTTTTTT. Supplemented by reference TRBV5-1 and TRBJ2-2, the full variable domain reads KAGVTQTPRYLIKTRGQQVTLSCSPISGHRSVSWYQQTPGQGLQFLFEYFSETQRNKGNFPGRFSGRQFSNSRSEMNVSTLELGDSALYLCASSRSGADTGELFFGEGSRLTVL.

J is TRBJ2-1 and V is TRBV5-5, with 9 bases lining up with TRBD1. Trimming removed 2 bases from V and 10 bases from J; junction bases left unmatched: 4. CDR3 length equals 13 residues. Germline V gene data show CDR1 as SGHKS and CDR2 as YYEKEE (reference sequence). CDR3 residues: CASSFGQGREQFF. The CDR3 nucleotides read TGTGCCAGCAGCTTTGGACAGGGGAGGGAGCAGTTCTTC.

The rearrangement uses TRBV27 and TRBJ2-1, with D perhaps TRBD1 (6 bases). The V gene lost 2 bases and the J gene lost 2 bases, with 10 bases spanning the gap. This CDR3 has 15 residues. Germline values: CDR1 MNHEY, CDR2 SMNVEV (reference sequence). In DNA form, the CDR3 reads TGTGCCAGCAGTTTAACAACAGGGACCTACAATGAGCAGTTCTTC. This sequence encodes CASSLTTGTYNEQFF.

The V call is TRBV2, the J call TRBJ2-1, with TRBD2 matching 15 bases. There are 17 residues in the CDR3. The trim removed 5 bases at V and 12 bases at J, leaving 14 bases unmatched. The germline gives CDR1 SNHLY, CDR2 FYNNEI. The CDR3 protein is CASSPRPGLAGGLRQFF. The CDR3, as DNA: TGTGCCAGCAGTCCGCGTCCCGGACTAGCGGGGGGGCTAAGGCAGTTCTTC.

This sequence joins TRBV5-6 and TRBJ2-1, with a tentative D call TRBD1 (6 bases). The CDR3 runs 11 residues. Germline V CDR1 and CDR2: SGHDT, YYEEEE. The CDR3 nucleotides are TGTGCGACCAACAGGGATAGTGAGCAGTTCTTC. Its translation: CATNRDSEQFF.

The V and J genes are TRBV29-1 and TRBJ1-4; tentative D call: TRBD1 (5 bases). The CDR3 extends over 12 amino acids. In germline, CDR1 is SQVTM, CDR2 ANQGSEA. The V end lost 6 bases, the J end lost 7 bases, and 12 bases lay between the germline ends. CDR3 in DNA: TGCAGCGTCCGTGCGGGGGGTGAAAAACTGTTTTTT. Encoded protein: CSVRAGGEKLFF.

This clone appeared a single time. The chain has TRBV11-2 and TRBJ1-2, with 10 bases lining up with TRBD1. Germline V CDR1 and CDR2: SGHAT, FQNNGV. V gave up 1 base and J gave up 6 bases; unmatched junction bases: 5. The CDR3 spans 15 residues. The CDR3 DNA reads as TGTGCCAGCAGCTTAGGGAGGGACAGGGGCCATGGCTACACCTTC. Translating gives CASSLGRDRGHGYTF.

The V call is TRBV6-2 or TRBV6-3, the J call TRBJ1-1, with D perhaps matching TRBD1 (5 bases). The CDR3 covers 13 residues. Germline-derived CDR1 and CDR2 are MNHEY and SVGEGT. V lost 2 bases and J lost 7, with 11 bases in between. This chain's CDR3 is CASSYGDGHEAFF. The CDR3 DNA is TGTGCCAGCAGTTACGGGGACGGGCATGAAGCTTTCTTT.

The chain recombines TRBV9 with TRBJ2-3, with 10 bases aligning to TRBD1. CDR3 length: 18 residues. Germline loops: CDR1 SGDLS, CDR2 YYNGEE. With V trimmed by 0 bases and J by 0 bases, 7 bases remained unmatched. CDR3 DNA: TGTGCCAGCAGCGTAGTGGGGACAGGGGTCCCAAGCACAGATACGCAGTATTTT. As protein: CASSVVGTGVPSTDTQYF.

The chain couples TRBV23-1 to TRBJ1-5; D may be TRBD1 (6 bases). TRBV23-1 is an ORF for which the function is uncertain. V dropped 3 bases and J dropped 5 bases, with 26 bases sitting between them. CDR3 length: 19 amino acids. CDR3 sequence (DNA): TGCGCCAGCAGTCATATCGAGATCCCATCCGGAGGGGGTGATCAGCCCCAGCATTTT. This gives the protein CASSHIEIPSGGGDQPQHF.

The chain couples TRBV5-1 to TRBJ1-5; 11 nucleotides align to TRBD1. The CDR3 has 17 residues. V lost 0 bases to trimming and J lost 0 bases; unmatched junction nucleotides: 2. CDR1 is SGHRS, CDR2 YFSETQ, per germline. In nucleotides, the CDR3 is TGCGCCAGCAGCTTGGGGACAGGGGGCACTAGCAATCAGCCCCAGCATTTT. Residues: CASSLGTGGTSNQPQHF.

The V gene is TRBV14, the J gene TRBJ2-1; TRBD1 aligns across 8 bases. The CDR3 contains 15 residues. Germline V gene lookup returns CDR1 SGHDN and CDR2 FVKESK. Losses at the gene ends were 3 bases for V and 6 bases for J; bases not matched to a gene: 7. The chain's CDR3 is CASSHIQGAINEQFF. The CDR3, as DNA: TGTGCCAGCAGCCACATTCAGGGGGCAATCAATGAGCAGTTCTTC.

V gene TRBV4-2 combines with J gene TRBJ1-5; D is possibly TRBD1 (6 bases). CDR1 and CDR2 (germline): LGHNA, YNFKEQ. This CDR3 contains 16 residues. Trimming took off 0 bases at V and 2 bases at J, with 11 bases between the two ends. The CDR3 loop reads CASSQDGGRGNQPQHF. In DNA, the CDR3 is TGTGCCAGCAGCCAAGATGGGGGGCGCGGCAATCAGCCCCAGCATTTT.

This sequence joins TRBV6-5 and TRBJ2-1; TRBD2 might be the D (5 bases). The ends were cut back, 5 bases at V and 5 bases at J, with 16 bases in the middle. Germline CDR1 and CDR2: MNHEY and SVGAGI. The CDR3 is 15 amino acids. CDR3 nucleotides: TGTGCCAGCAGTCCCCCGGGGAACACCGACAATGAGCAGTTCTTC. Translating gives CASSPPGNTDNEQFF.

The genes are TRBV9 and TRBJ2-3; perhaps TRBD2 as D (6 bases). Per the germline V gene, CDR1 is SGDLS and CDR2 is YYNGEE. The ends were cut back, 3 bases at V and 2 bases at J, with 22 bases in the middle. The CDR3 runs 18 residues. CDR3 DNA sequence: TGTGCCAGCAGCGGCGACCCCGGGACTTCAAGGTACACAGATACGCAGTATTTT. The encoded protein is CASSGDPGTSRYTDTQYF.

The rearrangement joins TRBV19 to TRBJ2-3; maybe TRBD2 (5 bases). This CDR3 comprises 15 residues. Germline assignment: CDR1 LNHDA and CDR2 SQIVND (reference sequence). Deletions cut 8 bases from V and 0 bases from J, with 15 bases between. In nucleotides, the CDR3 is TGTGCCAGTCGCTTCGGGGAAACTAGCACAGATACGCAGTATTTT. Its translation: CASRFGETSTDTQYF.

This chain links TRBV4-1 with TRBJ2-7; D tentatively reads TRBD1 or TRBD2 (6 bases each). V lost 4 bases and J 3 bases, leaving 13 bases between the germline ends. Germline-derived CDR1 and CDR2 are MGHRA and YSYEKL. This CDR3 is 14 amino acids long. For the CDR3, the DNA is TGCGCCAGCAGCCGGGGAGAGGGGGGCTACGAGCAGTACTTC. Amino acid sequence: CASSRGEGGYEQYF.

This clone came up once. The chain is built from TRBV27 and TRBJ2-3, with 8 bases aligning to TRBD2. CDR3 length: 15 residues. CDR1 MNHEY and CDR2 SMNVEV come from the germline V gene (reference sequence). V was clipped by 1 base and J by 5 bases; unmatched bases: 5. The CDR3 DNA sequence: TGTGCCAGCAGTTTATTCGATGCGGGGGGAGATACGCAGTATTTT. Its protein is CASSLFDAGGDTQYF.

CDR3 loop: CASSFRTGEITEAFF. The CDR3 region has the DNA TGTGCCAGCAGTTTCCGGACAGGGGAGATCACTGAAGCTTTCTTT. The V and J genes are TRBV6-5 and TRBJ1-1; 9 bases agree with TRBD1. Germline-derived CDR1 and CDR2 are MNHEY and SVGAGI. The junction had 7 bases not matched to a gene; V was cut back by 4 bases and J by 4 bases. The CDR3 contains 15 residues.